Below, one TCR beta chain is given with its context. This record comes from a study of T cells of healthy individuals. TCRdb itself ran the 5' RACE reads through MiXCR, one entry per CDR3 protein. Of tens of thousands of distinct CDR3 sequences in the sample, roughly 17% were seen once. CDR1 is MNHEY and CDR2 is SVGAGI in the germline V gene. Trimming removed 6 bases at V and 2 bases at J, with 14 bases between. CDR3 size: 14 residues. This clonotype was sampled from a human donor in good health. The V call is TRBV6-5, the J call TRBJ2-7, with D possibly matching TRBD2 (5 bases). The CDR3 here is CASSPEDSTYEQYF. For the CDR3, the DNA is TGTGCCAGCAGCCCTGAGGACTCGACCTACGAGCAGTACTTC.